This TCR beta chain was obtained from a study of molecular identifiers for immune sequencing clone quantification. Study-level points and caveats: Clones above 20 RNA copies held over 97% of effector molecules, under 1% in naive cells.

In this sample, this clonotype turned up many times. Its target is not known. Trimming removed 5 bases at V and 4 bases at J, with 12 bases between. Germline CDR1 reads MNHEY; CDR2 reads SMNVEV (reference sequence). The CDR3 is made up of 13 amino acids. Sorted inputs of roughly 17,000 to 1,100,000 cells, with 10%, 30% or 50% RNA, yielded naive CD8 libraries. Naive CD8 T cells were FACS-sorted by CD8+CD4-CCR7+CD45RA+ markers. In preparing bulk TCR libraries, previously described methods and listed TCR primers were used. In TCRdb, the PCR reads were re-called with MiXCR into one record per CDR3 protein. Here the sample spans 8,000 to 11,000 distinct CDR3 sequences, around 17% being singletons.

The gene calls are TRBV27 and TRBJ2-7; D is uncertain. The sample taken for sequencing was naive CD8+ T cells from blood, with Jurkat cell RNA spiked in. Described subset: FACS-sorted CD8+CD4-CCR7+CD45RA+ naive T cells. The origin of this receptor is a human donor in good health. Some libraries in this study had Jurkat cell RNA spiked in. The CDR3 nucleotides are TGTGCCAGCAGTCCCCGTGTCCGGTACGAGCAGTACTTC. This encodes CASSPRVRYEQYF.